The 2 T cell receptor beta chains reported below all come from one sample, sequenced in a study of blood T cells in healthy people across ages. Then a second PCR, running about 7 to 11 cycles, was carried out with a sample-barcoded 5' primer and a J-beta primer mix. A single record per CDR3 protein comes from TCRdb applying MiXCR to the 5' RACE reads. The sample lists around 710,000 distinct CDR3 sequences, roughly two fifths occurring once. The sample was blood. These receptors came from a woman in her fifties or sixties in good health.

In its sample, this clonotype was seen many times. V and J are TRBV12-3 or TRBV12-4 and TRBJ2-7; 11 bases fit TRBD1. The CDR3 runs 16 residues. J lost 1 base, V lost 5 bases, and 7 bases had no gene match. The CDR3 bases are TGTGCCAGCAGTCCCGGGACAGGGGGGGGTTCCTACGAGCAGTACTTC. Its translation: CASSPGTGGGSYEQYF.

This clonotype has only a few counts. The chain has TRBV20-1 and TRBJ1-2, with D hard to call. Germline V lookup: CDR1 DFQATT, CDR2 SNEGSKA (reference sequence). V was cut by 0 bases and J by 8 bases, with 13 bases left in between. The length of the CDR3 is 13 residues. The CDR3 loop reads CSARDWTGRGYTF. DNA of the CDR3: TGCAGTGCTAGAGATTGGACGGGCCGAGGCTACACCTTC.